The clone carrying this T cell receptor beta chain appeared once. Its antigen is currently unknown. Mismatch with germline at one junction end may stem from a read error. This same CDR3 is encoded by further DNA sequences in the sample. Profiling relied on immunoSEQ multiplex PCR, and the TCRdb table lists in-frame clones only, not all of them. The data hold about 350,000 clones, with 85% observed a single time. As for treatment: around 19 received Ad26.COV2.S at low or high dose, single or two shots; about 5 received placebo; per-sample allocation not given. Specimen acquisition occurred on day 63 following the initial vaccine or placebo injection. The V gene's germline CDR1 is SGDLS and CDR2 YYNGEE. The CDR3 consists of 19 residues. The data derive from a study of Ad26.COV2.S vaccination and SARS-CoV-2 variants. Whole-study results and caveats: Vaccine recipients posted higher spike-specific TCR breadth than their placebo counterparts.

The sequences come from peripheral blood, collected in a trial of Ad26.COV2.S vaccine versus placebo. The V gene is TRBV9, the J gene TRBJ2-7, with TRBD1 as a possible D gene (6 bases). The clonotype was recovered from a person aged 18-60 years who received the Ad26.COV2.S COVID-19 vaccine or a placebo. CDR3 protein: CASSVATPRRDKGPYEQYF. CDR3 coding DNA: TGTGCCAGCAGCGTAGCAACGCCCCGCCGGGACAAGGGGCCCTACGAGCAGTATTTC.